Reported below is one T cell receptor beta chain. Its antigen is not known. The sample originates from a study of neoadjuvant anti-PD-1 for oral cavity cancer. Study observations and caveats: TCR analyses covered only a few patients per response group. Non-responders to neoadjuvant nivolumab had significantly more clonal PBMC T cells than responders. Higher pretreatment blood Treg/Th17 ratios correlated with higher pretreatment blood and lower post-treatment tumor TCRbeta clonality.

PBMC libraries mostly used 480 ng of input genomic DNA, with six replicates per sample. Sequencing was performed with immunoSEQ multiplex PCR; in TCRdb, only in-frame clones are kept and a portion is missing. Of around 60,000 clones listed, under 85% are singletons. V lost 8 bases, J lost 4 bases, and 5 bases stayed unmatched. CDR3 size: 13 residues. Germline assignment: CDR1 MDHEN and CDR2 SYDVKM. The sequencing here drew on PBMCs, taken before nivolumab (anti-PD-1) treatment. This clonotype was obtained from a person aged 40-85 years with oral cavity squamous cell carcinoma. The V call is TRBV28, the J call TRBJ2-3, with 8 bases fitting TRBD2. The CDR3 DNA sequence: TGTGCCAGCGGGACTAGGCTTCCAGATACGCAGTATTTT. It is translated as CASGTRLPDTQYF.